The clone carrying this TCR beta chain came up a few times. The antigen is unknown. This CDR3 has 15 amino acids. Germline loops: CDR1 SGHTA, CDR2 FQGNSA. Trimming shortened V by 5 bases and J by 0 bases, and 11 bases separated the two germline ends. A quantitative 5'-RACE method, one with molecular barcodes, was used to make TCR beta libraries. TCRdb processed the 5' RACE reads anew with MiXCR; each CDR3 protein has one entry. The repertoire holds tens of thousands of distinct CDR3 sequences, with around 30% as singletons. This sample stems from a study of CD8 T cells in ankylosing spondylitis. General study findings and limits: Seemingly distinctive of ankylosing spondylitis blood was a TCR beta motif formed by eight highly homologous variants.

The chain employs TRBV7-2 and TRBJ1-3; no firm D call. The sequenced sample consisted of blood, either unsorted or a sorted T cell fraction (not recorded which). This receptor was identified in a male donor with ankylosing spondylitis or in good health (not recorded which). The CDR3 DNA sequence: TGTGCCAGCAGCCCGGCGGGTCTCTCTGGAAACACCATATATTTT. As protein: CASSPAGLSGNTIYF.